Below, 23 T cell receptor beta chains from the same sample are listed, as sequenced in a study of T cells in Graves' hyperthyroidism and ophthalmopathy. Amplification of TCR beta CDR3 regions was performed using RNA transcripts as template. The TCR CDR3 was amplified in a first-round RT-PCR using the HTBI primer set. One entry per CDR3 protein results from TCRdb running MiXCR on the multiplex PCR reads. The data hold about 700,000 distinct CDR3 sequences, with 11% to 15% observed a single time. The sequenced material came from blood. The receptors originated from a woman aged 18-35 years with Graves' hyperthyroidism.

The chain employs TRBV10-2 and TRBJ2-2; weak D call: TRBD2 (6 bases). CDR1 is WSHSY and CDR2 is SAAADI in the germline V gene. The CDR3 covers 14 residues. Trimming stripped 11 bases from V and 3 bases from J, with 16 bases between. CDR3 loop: CAGARREDTGELFF. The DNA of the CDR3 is TGCGCCGGGGCTAGGAGGGAGGACACCGGGGAGCTGTTTTTT.

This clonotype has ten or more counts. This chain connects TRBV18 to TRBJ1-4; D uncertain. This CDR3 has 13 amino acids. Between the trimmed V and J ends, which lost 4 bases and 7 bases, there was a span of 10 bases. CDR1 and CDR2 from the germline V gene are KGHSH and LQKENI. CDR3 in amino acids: CASSLPGPEKLFF. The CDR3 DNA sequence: TGTGCCAGCTCACTCCCCGGGCCTGAAAAACTGTTTTTT.

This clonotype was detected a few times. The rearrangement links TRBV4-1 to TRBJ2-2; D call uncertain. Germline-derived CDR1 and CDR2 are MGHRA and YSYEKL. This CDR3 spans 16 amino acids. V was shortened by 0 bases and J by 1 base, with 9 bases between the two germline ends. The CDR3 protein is CASSQEAELNTGELFF. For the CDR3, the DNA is TGCGCCAGCAGCCAAGAGGCGGAACTGAACACCGGGGAGCTGTTTTTT.

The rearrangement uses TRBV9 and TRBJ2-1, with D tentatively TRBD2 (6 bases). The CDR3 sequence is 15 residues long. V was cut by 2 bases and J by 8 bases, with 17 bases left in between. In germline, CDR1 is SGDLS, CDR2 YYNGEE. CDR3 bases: TGTGCCAGCAGCGTCGATGGGACTGGTTTGGATGAGCAGTTCTTC. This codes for CASSVDGTGLDEQFF.

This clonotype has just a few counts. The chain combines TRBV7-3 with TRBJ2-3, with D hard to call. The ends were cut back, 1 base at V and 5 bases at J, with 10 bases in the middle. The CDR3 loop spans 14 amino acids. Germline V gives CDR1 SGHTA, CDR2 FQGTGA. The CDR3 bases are TGTGCCAGCAGCTTAAGGGCCATCGGAGATACGCAGTATTTT. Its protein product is CASSLRAIGDTQYF.

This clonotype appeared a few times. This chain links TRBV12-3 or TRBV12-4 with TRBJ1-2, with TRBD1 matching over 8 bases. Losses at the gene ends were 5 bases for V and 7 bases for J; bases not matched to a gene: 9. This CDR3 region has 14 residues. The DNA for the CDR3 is TGTGCCAGCAGTGGACAGGGCACTTTAGCTGGCTACACCTTC. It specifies CASSGQGTLAGYTF.

In DNA, the CDR3 is TGTGCCAGCAGCACCGCGGCTAGCCATTCCCGATACAATGAGCAGTTCTTC. It is translated as CASSTAASHSRYNEQFF. This rearrangement joins TRBV7-9 to TRBJ2-1, with D possibly being TRBD2 (5 bases). In germline, CDR1 is SEHNR, CDR2 FQNEAQ (reference sequence). The germline V and J ends were trimmed by 5 bases and 4 bases, with 21 bases remaining between them. The CDR3 runs to 17 residues.

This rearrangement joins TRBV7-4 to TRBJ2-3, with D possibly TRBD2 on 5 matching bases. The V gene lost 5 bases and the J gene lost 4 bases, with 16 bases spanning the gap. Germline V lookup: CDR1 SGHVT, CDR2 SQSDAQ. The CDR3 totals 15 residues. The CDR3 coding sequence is TGTGCCAGCAGCCCACGGAAGGCGGGTCCAGATACGCAGTATTTT. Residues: CASSPRKAGPDTQYF.

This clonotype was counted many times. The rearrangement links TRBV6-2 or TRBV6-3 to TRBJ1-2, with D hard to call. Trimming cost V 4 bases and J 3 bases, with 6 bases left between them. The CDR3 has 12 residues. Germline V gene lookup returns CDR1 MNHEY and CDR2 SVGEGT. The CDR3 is CASSSVYYGYTF. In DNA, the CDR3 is TGTGCCAGCAGTTCTGTCTACTATGGCTACACCTTC.

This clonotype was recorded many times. CDR3 in DNA: TGCAGTGCTGGGCTTCATGGACTCTTAGCCAAAAACATTCAGTACTTC. This encodes CSAGLHGLLAKNIQYF. This chain connects TRBV20-1 to TRBJ2-4, with D possibly TRBD2 on 5 matching bases. The germline V and J ends were trimmed by 5 bases and 0 bases, with 17 bases remaining between them. The V gene's germline CDR1 is DFQATT and CDR2 SNEGSKA (reference sequence). The CDR3 totals 16 residues.

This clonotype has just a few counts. CDR3 DNA: TGTGCCAGCTCACCACCGGTGACAGGGGGTGAGCAGTACTTC. Its translation: CASSPPVTGGEQYF. The chain has TRBV18 and TRBJ2-7, with 9 bases aligning to TRBD1. With V trimmed by 0 bases and J by 7 bases, 4 bases remained unmatched. The CDR3 runs 14 residues. Germline V CDR1 and CDR2: KGHSH, LQKENI.

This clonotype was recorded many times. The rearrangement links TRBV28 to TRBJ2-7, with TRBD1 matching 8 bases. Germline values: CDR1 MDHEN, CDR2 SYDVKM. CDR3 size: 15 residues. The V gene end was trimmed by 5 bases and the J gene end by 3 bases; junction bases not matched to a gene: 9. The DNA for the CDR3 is TGTGCCAGCAGTCCAACCGGGACAGGTCACTACGAGCAGTACTTC. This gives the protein CASSPTGTGHYEQYF.

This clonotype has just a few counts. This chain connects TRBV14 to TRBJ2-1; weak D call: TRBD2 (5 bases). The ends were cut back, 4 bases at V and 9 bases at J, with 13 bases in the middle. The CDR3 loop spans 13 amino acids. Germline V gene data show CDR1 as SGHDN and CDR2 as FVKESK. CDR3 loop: CASSRRVAGEQFF. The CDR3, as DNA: TGTGCCAGCAGCCGTCGGGTGGCGGGTGAGCAGTTCTTC.

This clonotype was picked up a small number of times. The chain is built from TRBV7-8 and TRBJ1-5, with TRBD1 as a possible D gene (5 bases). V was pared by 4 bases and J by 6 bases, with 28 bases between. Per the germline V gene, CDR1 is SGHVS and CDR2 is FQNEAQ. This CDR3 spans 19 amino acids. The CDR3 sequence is CASSWKTGRRSTRTQPQHF. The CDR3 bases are TGTGCCAGCAGCTGGAAGACGGGACGGCGCTCCACGCGTACTCAGCCCCAGCATTTT.

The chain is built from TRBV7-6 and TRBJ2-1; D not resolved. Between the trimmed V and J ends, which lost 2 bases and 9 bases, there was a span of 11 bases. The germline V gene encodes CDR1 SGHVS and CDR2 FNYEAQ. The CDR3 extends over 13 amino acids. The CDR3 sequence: CASSLLGRSEQFF. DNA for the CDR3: TGTGCCAGCAGCTTATTAGGGCGTAGTGAGCAGTTCTTC.

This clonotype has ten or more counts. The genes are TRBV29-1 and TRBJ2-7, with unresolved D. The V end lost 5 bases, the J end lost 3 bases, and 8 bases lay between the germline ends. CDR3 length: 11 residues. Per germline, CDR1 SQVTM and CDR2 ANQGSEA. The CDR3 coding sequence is TGCAGCGTTAGCGACGGCTACGAGCAGTACTTC. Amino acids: CSVSDGYEQYF.

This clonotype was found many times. Here the CDR3 DNA reads TGTGCCAGCAGTTTGACGACGGAGGATGAAAAACTGTTTTTT. It translates to CASSLTTEDEKLFF. The chain has TRBV7-9 and TRBJ1-4; D is undetermined. CDR1 is SEHNR and CDR2 is FQNEAQ in the germline V gene (reference sequence). The CDR3 runs 14 residues. Trimming removed 6 bases at V and 6 bases at J, with 14 bases between.

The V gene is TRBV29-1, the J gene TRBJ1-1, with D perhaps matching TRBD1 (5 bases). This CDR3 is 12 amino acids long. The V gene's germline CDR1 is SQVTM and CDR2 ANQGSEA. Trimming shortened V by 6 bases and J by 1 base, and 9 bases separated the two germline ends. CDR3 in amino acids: CSVETGNTEAFF. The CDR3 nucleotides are TGCAGCGTAGAAACAGGGAACACTGAAGCTTTCTTT.

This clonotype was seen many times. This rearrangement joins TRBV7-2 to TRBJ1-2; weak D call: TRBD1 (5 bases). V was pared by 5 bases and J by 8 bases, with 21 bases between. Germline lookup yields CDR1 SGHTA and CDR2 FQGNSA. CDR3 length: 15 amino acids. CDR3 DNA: TGTGCCAGCAGCCCTGCTACAGGTTACTATGGCGGCTACACCTTC. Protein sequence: CASSPATGYYGGYTF.

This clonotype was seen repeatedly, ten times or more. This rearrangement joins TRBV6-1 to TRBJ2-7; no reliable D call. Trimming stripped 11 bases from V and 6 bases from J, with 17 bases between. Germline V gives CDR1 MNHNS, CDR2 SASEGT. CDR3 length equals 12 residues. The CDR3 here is CAVGPGWGEQYF. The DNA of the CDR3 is TGTGCCGTCGGACCCGGATGGGGCGAGCAGTACTTC.

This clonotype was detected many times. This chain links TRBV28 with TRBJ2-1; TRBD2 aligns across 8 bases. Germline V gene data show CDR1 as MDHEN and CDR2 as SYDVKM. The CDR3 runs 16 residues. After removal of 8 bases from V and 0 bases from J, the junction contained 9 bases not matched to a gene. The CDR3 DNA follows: TGTGCCAGCCTCACTAGCGGCGAGCCCTCCTACAATGAGCAGTTCTTC. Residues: CASLTSGEPSYNEQFF. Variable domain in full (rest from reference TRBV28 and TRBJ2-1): DVKVTQSSRYLVKRTGEKVFLECVQDMDHENMFWYRQDPGLGLRLIYFSYDVKMKEKGDIPEGYSVSREKKERFSLILESASTNQTSMYLCASLTSGEPSYNEQFFGPGTRLTVL.

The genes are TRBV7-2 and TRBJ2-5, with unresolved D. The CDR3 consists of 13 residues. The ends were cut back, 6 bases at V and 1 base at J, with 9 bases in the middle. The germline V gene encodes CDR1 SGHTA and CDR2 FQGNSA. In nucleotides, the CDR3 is TGTGCCAGCAGTCAAAACTTCCAAGAGACCCAGTACTTC. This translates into CASSQNFQETQYF.

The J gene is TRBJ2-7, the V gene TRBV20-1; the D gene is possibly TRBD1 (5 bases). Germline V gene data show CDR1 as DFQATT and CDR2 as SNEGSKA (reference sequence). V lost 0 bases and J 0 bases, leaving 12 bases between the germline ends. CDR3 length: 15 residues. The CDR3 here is CSARDQGSLSYEQYF. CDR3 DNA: TGCAGTGCTAGAGACCAGGGTTCCCTCTCCTACGAGCAGTACTTC.